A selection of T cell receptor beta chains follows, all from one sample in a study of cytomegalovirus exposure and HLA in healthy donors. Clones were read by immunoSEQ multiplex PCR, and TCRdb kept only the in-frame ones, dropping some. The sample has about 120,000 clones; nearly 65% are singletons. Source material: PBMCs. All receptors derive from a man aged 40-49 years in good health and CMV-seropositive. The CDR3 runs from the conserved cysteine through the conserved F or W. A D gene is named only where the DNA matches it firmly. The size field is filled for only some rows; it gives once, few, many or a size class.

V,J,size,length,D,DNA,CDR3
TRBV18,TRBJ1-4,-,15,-,TGTGCCAGCTCACCACGAGCAGGGGCGGATGAAAAACTGTTTTTT,CASSPRAGADEKLFF
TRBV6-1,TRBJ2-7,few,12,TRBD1,TGTGCCGGACAGGGTGATGGCTACGAGCAGTACTTC,CAGQGDGYEQYF
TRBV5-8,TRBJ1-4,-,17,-,TGTGCCAGCAGCCGGAGGGGGGGGATTGCAACTAATGAAAAACTGTTTTTT,CASSRRGGIATNEKLFF
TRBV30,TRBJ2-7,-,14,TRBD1,TGTGCCTGGAGTACCGGGACAGCGAACTACGAGCAGTACTTC,CAWSTGTANYEQYF
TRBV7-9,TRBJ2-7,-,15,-,TGTGCCAGCAGCCCTCCGTTGCAGGGAGGCTACGAGCAGTACTTC,CASSPPLQGGYEQYF
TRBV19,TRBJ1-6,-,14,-,TGTGCCAGTAGGTCGGGGGAACATAATTCACCCCTCCACTTT,CASRSGEHNSPLHF
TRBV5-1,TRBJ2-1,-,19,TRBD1,TGCGCCAGCAGCTTGGCGTGGACAGGGTTGCGGAGCGGGCTGGATGAGCAGTTCTTC,CASSLAWTGLRSGLDEQFF
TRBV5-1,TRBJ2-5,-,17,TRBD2,TGCGCCAGCAGCTTCTCTAGCGGGGGGGCCCTTGGAAAGACCCAGTACTTC,CASSFSSGGALGKTQYF
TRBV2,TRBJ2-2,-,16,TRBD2,TGTGCCAGCAGTGAAGGGGGGGGGATCAGGACCGGGGAGCTGTTTTTT,CASSEGGGIRTGELFF
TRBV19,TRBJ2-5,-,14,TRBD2,TGTGCCAGTAGTATAATAGCGGGCCAAGAGACCCAGTACTTC,CASSIIAGQETQYF
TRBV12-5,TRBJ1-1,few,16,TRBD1,TGTGCTAGTGGTTTCGGGGGGACAGGGGTGAACACTGAAGCTTTCTTT,CASGFGGTGVNTEAFF
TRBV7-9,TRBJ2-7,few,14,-,TGTGCCAGCAGCTTATATGGGGCCTCCTACGAGCAGTACTTC,CASSLYGASYEQYF
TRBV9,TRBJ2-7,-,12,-,TGTGCCAGCAGCGCCCTGAGTTCCGAGCAGTACTTC,CASSALSSEQYF
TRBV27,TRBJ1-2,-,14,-,TGTGCCAGCAGTCCCCGGGGCGGGGAATATGGCTACACCTTC,CASSPRGGEYGYTF
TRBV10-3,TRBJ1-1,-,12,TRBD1,TGTGCCATCAGTGAGTACAGGGGGGAAGCTTTCTTT,CAISEYRGEAFF
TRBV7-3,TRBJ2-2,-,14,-,TGTGCCAGCAGCCCGAACCCCGGGTCCGGGGAGCTGTTTTTT,CASSPNPGSGELFF
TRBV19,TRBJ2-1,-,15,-,TGTGCCAGCACTCTTACTAGTAACCCCTACAATGAGCAGTTCTTC,CASTLTSNPYNEQFF
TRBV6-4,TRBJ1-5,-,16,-,TGTGCCAGCAGCAACCGGGACATCTTCCCCAATCAGCCCCAGCATTTT,CASSNRDIFPNQPQHF
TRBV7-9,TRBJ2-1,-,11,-,TGTGCCAGTACACAGGGCAATGAGCAGTTCTTC,CASTQGNEQFF
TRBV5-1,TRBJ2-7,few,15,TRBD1,TGCGCCAGCAGCTTGGGAGGGGGCCTATCCTACGAGCAGTACTTC,CASSLGGGLSYEQYF
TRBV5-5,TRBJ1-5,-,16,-,TGTGCCAGCAGCATCGGACAGTATTATAGCAATCAGCCCCAGCATTTT,CASSIGQYYSNQPQHF
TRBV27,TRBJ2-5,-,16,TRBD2,TGTGCCAGCAGTTTATTGGGCGGGAGGGTATCAGAGACCCAGTACTTC,CASSLLGGRVSETQYF
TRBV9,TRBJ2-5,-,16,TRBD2,TGTGCCAGCAGCGTAGCCCTAGCGGGGGCCCAAGAGACCCAGTACTTC,CASSVALAGAQETQYF